This TCR beta chain was found in a study of Graves' ophthalmopathy and Graves' hyperthyroidism (dated by TCRdb to the late 2010s). About the investigation overall: Peripheral blood was collected at initial diagnosis, prior to any treatment. To tell Graves' ophthalmopathy apart from Graves' hyperthyroidism, and to predict which patients would progress to ophthalmopathy, the study relied on TCR beta repertoire signatures. The independent validation cohort included under 20 hyperthyroidism patients plus 17 patients who later progressed from hyperthyroidism to ophthalmopathy. In five to seven hyperthyroidism patients, the T-cell repertoire of thyroid tissue was compared with the T-cell repertoire of blood. In total, some 140 blood samples were TCR-sequenced: 40 to 45 ophthalmopathy, approximately 75 hyperthyroidism and around 17 hyperthyroidism-to-ophthalmopathy patients. After sampling, hyperthyroidism patients received methimazole starting at 30 mg daily, and ophthalmopathy patients received high-dose intravenous methylprednisolone. To explore V-J signatures that distinguish ophthalmopathy from hyperthyroidism, a discovery set of 100 patients was enrolled, made up of roughly 41 with ophthalmopathy and 55 to 65 with stable hyperthyroidism. Overall study outcomes, separate from this receptor: In validation, the model predicted ophthalmopathy progression with about 71% sensitivity and 72% to 80% specificity; roughly eleven predicted patients were CT-confirmed with GO in a median of around 6 months. Sample size was not predetermined statistically, and investigators were not blinded to group allocation. In cross-validation, the 13-signature model distinguished ophthalmopathy from stable hyperthyroidism with 87.88% sensitivity and roughly 81% specificity, while in the test set the corresponding values were around 79% and 71%. Among expanded thyroid clonotypes with frequency above 0.001, most also showed up in blood, which suggests that blood repertoires may reflect the thyroid immune response.

TCR beta CDR3 regions were amplified from RNA transcripts for repertoire sequencing. The first round of RT-PCR was done with HTBI primers and the Qiagen OneStep RT-PCR kit, and was followed by a second round of multiplex PCR, then size selection and purification. Sequencing of the libraries was carried out on an Illumina HiSeq2000 in paired-end mode with 100 bp reads. Processing in the source paper ran as follows. SOAPnuke was used to process the reads, throwing out any read that had adapters, had uncalled bases, had a mean Phred below 15, or lacked an exact constant-primer or identifier match. COPE v1.2.5 was used to merge the high-quality paired reads. Clonotypes were defined as unique nucleotide sequences and were aligned to IMGT TRB V, D and J references using MiTCR v1.1. The analysis was limited to V-J combinations with a frequency above 0.0001, which together covered around 99% of the repertoires. For each V-J combination, a TCR clonal expansion and chaos score was defined as the ratio of F50 clonal expansion to chaos observed in the TCRdist matrix. Features were reduced by Welch's t-statistics and random forest to around 14 V-J combinations, which fed a naive Bayes classifier. Thyroid-blood repertoire similarity was quantified with the Morisita-Horn index. TCRdb trimmed the raw reads at Q25, called clones with MiXCR and kept productive beta chains. Rows with one shared CDR3 protein collapse into an entry with the most common genes and DNA. The V and J calls here are based on TCRdb, not the publication. The sample table lists about 740,000 distinct CDR3 sequences, roughly 40% of them with a count of one. Jointly, the top ten make up roughly 45% of the sample.

As encoded in the germline V gene (reference sequence), CDR1 is DFQATT while CDR2 is SNEGSKA. The CDR3, cysteine through phenylalanine, is 12 amino acids long. CDR3 DNA only is kept here, 36 bases in frame from base 1. V is pared back by 3 bases and J by 5 bases, with 8 bases lying between the germline termini. Patients with ophthalmopathy had moderately to severely active disease, with a Clinical Activity Score of 3 or more, a NOSPECS grade of 4 or more, and a disease duration of less than 3 months. Patients with other autoimmune diseases, uncontrolled infections, pregnancy or lactation were excluded. Clinical symptoms, serum thyroxine, TRAb, thyroid ultrasound and orbital computed tomography formed the basis of the diagnosis. Ficoll-Paque density gradient centrifugation was used to isolate PBMCs from around 10 ml of fresh peripheral blood. Total RNA was extracted using Trizol reagent, and RNA quality was checked on an Agilent 2100 Bioanalyzer.

This clonotype was seen a handful of times. Which antigen it targets is not known. Per-base qualities were not stored, and no clone one base away is much larger. The TCR comes from an adult man with Graves' ophthalmopathy. The sequence joins TRBV20-1 to TRBJ1-5; the D gene remains uncertain. The sequenced material came from peripheral blood. The bases read TGCAGTGCTAGCAATAGGTATCAGCCCCAGCATTTT. Translated, it reads CSASNRYQPQHF.